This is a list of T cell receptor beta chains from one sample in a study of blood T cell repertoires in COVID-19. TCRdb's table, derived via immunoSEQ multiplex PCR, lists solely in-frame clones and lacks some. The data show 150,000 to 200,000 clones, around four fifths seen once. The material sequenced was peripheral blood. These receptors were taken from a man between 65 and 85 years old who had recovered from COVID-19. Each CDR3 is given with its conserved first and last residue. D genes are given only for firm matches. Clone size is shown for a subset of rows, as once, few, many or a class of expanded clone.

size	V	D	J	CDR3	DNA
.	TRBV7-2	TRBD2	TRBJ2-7	CASSFWTSGGYEQYF	TGTGCCAGCAGCTTTTGGACTAGCGGGGGCTACGAGCAGTACTTC
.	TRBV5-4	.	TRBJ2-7	CASSLAGGGAYEQYF	TGTGCCAGCAGCTTGGCCGGAGGGGGCGCGTACGAGCAGTACTTC
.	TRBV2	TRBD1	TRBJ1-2	CASSSRGDNYGYTF	TGTGCCAGCAGTAGCAGGGGGGATAACTATGGCTACACCTTC
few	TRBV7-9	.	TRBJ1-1	CASSSTAATEAFF	TGTGCCAGCAGCTCAACAGCGGCCACTGAAGCTTTCTTT
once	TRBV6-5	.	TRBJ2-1	CASNSYNEQFF	TGTGCCAGCAACTCTTATAATGAGCAGTTCTTC
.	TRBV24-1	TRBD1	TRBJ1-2	CATSDPTGGNYGYTF	TGTGCCACCAGTGACCCGACAGGGGGCAACTATGGCTACACCTTC
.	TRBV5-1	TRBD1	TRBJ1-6	CASSVGTGGMSPLHF	TGCGCCAGCAGCGTCGGGACAGGGGGCATGTCACCCCTCCACTTT
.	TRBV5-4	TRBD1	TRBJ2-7	CASSFPGQGPYEQYF	TGTGCCAGCAGTTTTCCGGGACAGGGCCCCTACGAGCAGTACTTC
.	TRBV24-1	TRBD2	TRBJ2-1	CATSDWGLAGVQFF	TGTGCCACCAGTGATTGGGGACTAGCGGGAGTTCAGTTCTTC
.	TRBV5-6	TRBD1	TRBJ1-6	CASTRQGNSPLHF	TGTGCCAGCACGAGACAGGGAAATTCACCCCTCCACTTT
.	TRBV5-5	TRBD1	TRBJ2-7	CASSLVTGGIGYEQYF	TGTGCCAGCAGCTTGGTTACAGGGGGCATCGGTTACGAGCAGTACTTC
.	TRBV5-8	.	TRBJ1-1	CASRSEGDSTEAFF	TGTGCCAGCAGAAGTGAAGGGGATTCCACTGAAGCTTTCTTT
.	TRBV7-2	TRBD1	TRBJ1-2	CASSLETGVGYTF	TGTGCCAGCAGCTTGGAGACAGGGGTTGGCTACACCTTC
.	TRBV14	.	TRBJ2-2	CASSQIGQPENTGELFF	TGTGCCAGCAGCCAAATAGGACAGCCCGAGAACACCGGGGAGCTGTTTTTT
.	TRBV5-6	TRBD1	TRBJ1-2	CASRINGRDRDMDYGYTF	TGTGCCAGCAGGATCAACGGTCGGGACAGGGATATGGACTATGGCTACACCTTC
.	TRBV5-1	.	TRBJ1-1	CASSLNPGSNTEAFF	TGCGCCAGCAGCTTGAATCCAGGATCGAACACTGAAGCTTTCTTT
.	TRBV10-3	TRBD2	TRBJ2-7	CAISEGLAGGEEQYF	TGTGCCATCAGTGAGGGACTAGCGGGAGGGGAAGAGCAGTACTTC
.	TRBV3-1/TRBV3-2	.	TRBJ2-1	CASSQETDYNEQFF	TGTGCCAGCAGCCAAGAGACAGATTACAATGAGCAGTTCTTC
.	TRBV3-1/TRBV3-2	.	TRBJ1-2	CASSQGVGSGYTF	TGTGCCAGCAGCCAAGGGGTAGGGAGTGGCTACACCTTC
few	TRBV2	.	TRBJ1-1	CASRAEGSTEAFF	TGTGCCAGCAGGGCAGAAGGGAGCACTGAAGCTTTCTTT
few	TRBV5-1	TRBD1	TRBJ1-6	CASSLEGGADNSPLHF	TGCGCCAGCAGCTTGGAAGGGGGCGCGGATAATTCACCCCTCCACTTT
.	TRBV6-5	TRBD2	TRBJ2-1	CASSYGTRGSYNEQFF	TGTGCCAGCAGTTACGGGACTAGAGGGTCCTACAATGAGCAGTTCTTC
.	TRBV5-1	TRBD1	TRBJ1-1	CASSLSGGSTEAFF	TGCGCCAGCAGCTTGTCAGGGGGAAGCACTGAAGCTTTCTTT
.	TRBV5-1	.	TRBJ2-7	CASSVSGYEQYF	TGCGCCAGCAGCGTATCAGGGTACGAGCAGTACTTC
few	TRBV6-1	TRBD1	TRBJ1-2	CASSEGGQGSYNYGYTF	TGTGCCAGCAGTGAAGGTGGACAGGGGAGCTACAACTATGGCTACACCTTC
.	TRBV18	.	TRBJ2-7	CASSPGAVAAYEQYF	TGTGCCAGCTCACCAGGGGCAGTTGCTGCCTACGAGCAGTACTTC
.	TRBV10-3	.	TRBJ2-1	CAISESAVPYNEQFF	TGTGCCATCAGTGAGTCTGCGGTTCCCTACAATGAGCAGTTCTTC
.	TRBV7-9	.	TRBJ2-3	CASSYRPTGTDTQYF	TGTGCCAGCAGCTATAGACCGACGGGGACAGATACGCAGTATTTT
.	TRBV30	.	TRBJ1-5	CAWSQGPNQPQHF	TGTGCCTGGAGCCAGGGCCCCAATCAGCCCCAGCATTTT
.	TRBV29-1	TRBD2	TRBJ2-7	CSVATSLLGRAGEQYF	TGCAGCGTTGCCACCAGCCTTTTGGGGAGGGCCGGCGAGCAGTACTTC
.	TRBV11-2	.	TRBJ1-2	CASSQDRSSYGYTF	TGTGCCAGCAGCCAAGACAGGAGCTCGTATGGCTACACCTTC